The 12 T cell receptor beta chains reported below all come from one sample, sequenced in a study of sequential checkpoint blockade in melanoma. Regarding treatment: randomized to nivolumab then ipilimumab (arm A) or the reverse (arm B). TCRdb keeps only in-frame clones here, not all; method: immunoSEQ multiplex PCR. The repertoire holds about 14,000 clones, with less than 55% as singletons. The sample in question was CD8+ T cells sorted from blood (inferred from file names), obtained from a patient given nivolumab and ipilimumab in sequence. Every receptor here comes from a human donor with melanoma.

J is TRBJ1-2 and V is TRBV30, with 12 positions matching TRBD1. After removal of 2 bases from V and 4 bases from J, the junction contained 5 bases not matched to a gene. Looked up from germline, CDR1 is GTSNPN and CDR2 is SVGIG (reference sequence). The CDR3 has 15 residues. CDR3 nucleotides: TGTGCCTGGAGTCTCGGGACAGGGGGCCTCTATGGCTACACCTTC. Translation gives CAWSLGTGGLYGYTF. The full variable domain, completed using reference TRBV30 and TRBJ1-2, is SQTIHQWPATLVQPVGSPLSLECTVEGTSNPNLYWYRQAAGRGLQLLFYSVGIGQISSEVPQNLSASRPQDRQFILSSKKLLLSDSGFYLCAWSLGTGGLYGYTFGSGTRLTVV.

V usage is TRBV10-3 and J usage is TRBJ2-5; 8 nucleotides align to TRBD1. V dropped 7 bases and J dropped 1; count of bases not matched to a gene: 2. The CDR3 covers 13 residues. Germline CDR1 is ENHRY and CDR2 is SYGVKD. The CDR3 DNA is TGTGCCATCAACCAGGGGGCCCAAGAGACCCAGTACTTC. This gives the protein CAINQGAQETQYF.

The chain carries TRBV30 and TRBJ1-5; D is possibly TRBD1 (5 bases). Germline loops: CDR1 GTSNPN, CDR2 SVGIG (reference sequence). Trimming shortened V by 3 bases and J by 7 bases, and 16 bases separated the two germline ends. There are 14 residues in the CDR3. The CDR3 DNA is TGTGCCTGGAGACGGCAGGGATGGGGCCAGCCCCAGCATTTT. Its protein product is CAWRRQGWGQPQHF.

For the CDR3, the DNA is TGTGCCAGCAGCGATAGCGGGACTGGCTACACCTTC. It translates to CASSDSGTGYTF. The chain joins TRBV6-1 to TRBJ1-2, with D perhaps TRBD1 (5 bases). Germline V gives CDR1 MNHNS, CDR2 SASEGT. The CDR3 spans 12 residues. V lost 6 bases, J lost 7 bases, and 12 bases lay in between.

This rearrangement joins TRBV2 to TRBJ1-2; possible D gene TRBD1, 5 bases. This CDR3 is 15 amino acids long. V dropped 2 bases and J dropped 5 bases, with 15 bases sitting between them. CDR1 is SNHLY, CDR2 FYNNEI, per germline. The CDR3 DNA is TGTGCCAGCAGTGAATGGGGCCAGACCCATTATGGCTACACCTTC. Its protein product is CASSEWGQTHYGYTF.

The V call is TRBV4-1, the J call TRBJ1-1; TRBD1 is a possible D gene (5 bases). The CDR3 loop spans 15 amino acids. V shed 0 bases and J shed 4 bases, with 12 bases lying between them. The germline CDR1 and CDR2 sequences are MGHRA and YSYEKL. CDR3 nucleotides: TGCGCCAGCAGCCAAGAACGGGGGGTGACCACTGAAGCTTTCTTT. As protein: CASSQERGVTTEAFF.

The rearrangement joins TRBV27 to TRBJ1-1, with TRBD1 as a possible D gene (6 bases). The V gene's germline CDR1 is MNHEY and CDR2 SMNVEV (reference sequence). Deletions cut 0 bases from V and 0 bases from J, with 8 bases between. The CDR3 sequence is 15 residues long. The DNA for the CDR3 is TGTGCCAGCAGTTTATCCAGGGGAATGAACACTGAAGCTTTCTTT. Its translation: CASSLSRGMNTEAFF.

The CDR3 loop reads CASSLTGQGNTEAFF. As DNA, the CDR3 is TGTGCCAGCAGCCTTACCGGACAGGGGAACACTGAAGCTTTCTTT. The chain uses TRBV6-5 and TRBJ1-1; the match to TRBD1 covers 8 bases. This CDR3 contains 15 residues. J was trimmed by 1 base and V by 6 bases; bases with no gene match: 7. CDR1 is MNHEY and CDR2 is SVGAGI in the germline V gene.

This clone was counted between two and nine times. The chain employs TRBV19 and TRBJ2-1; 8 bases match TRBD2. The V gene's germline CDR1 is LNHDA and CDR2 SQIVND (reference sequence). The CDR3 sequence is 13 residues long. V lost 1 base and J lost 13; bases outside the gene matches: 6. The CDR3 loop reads CASSIVEREKQFF. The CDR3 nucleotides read TGTGCCAGTAGTATAGTGGAGCGGGAGAAACAGTTCTTC.

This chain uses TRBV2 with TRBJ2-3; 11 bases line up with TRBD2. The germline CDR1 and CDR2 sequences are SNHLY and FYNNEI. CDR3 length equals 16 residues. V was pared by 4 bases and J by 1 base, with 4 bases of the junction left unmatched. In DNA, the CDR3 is TGTGCCAGCAGTGTACCGACTAGCGGGGGCACAGATACGCAGTATTTT. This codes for CASSVPTSGGTDTQYF. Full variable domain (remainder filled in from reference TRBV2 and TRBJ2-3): EPEVTQTPSHQVTQMGQEVILRCVPISNHLYFYWYRQILGQKVEFLVSFYNNEISEKSEIFDDQFSVERPDGSNFTLKIRSTKLEDSAMYFCASSVPTSGGTDTQYFGPGTRLTVL.

CDR3 sequence (DNA): TGCAGCGTGCGGGAGGGAGTCTCGTACCTTGAGCAGTTCTTC. Translated, it gives CSVREGVSYLEQFF. The chain carries TRBV29-1 and TRBJ2-1; 9 bases fit TRBD2. The V segment lost 6 bases and the J segment 9 bases; nucleotides outside the gene matches: 12. The CDR3 is 14 residues long. Looked up from germline, CDR1 is SQVTM and CDR2 is ANQGSEA.

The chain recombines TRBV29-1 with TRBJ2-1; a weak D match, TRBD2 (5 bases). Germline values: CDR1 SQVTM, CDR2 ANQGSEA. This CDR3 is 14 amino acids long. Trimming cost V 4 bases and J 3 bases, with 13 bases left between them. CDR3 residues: CSVVGVAHYNEQFF. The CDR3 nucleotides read TGCAGCGTTGTTGGAGTAGCGCACTACAATGAGCAGTTCTTC.